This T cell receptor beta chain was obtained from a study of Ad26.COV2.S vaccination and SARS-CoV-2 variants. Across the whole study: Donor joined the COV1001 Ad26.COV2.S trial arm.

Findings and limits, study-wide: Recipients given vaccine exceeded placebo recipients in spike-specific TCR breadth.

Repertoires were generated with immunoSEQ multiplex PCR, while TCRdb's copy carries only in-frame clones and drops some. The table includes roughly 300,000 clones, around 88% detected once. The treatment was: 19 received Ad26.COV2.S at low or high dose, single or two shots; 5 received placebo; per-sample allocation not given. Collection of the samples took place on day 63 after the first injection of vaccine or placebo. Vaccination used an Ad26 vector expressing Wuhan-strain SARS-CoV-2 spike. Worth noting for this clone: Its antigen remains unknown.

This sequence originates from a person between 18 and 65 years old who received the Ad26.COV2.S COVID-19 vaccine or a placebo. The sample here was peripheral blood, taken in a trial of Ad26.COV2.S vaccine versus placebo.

CDR3 sequence reads: CASSYTGSQETQYF. The CDR3, as DNA: TGTGCCAGCAGTTACACAGGGAGCCAAGAGACCCAGTACTTC. The chain has TRBV6-2 or TRBV6-3 and TRBJ2-5, with D possibly being TRBD1 (6 bases). The V end lost 2 bases, the J end lost 1 base, and 8 bases lay between the germline ends. Germline CDR1 reads MNHEY; CDR2 reads SVGEGT. The CDR3 is 14 residues long.